Following are 11 T cell receptor beta chains from one sample sequenced in a study of CD8 T cells in ankylosing spondylitis. Study-wide results and limits: Apparently characteristic of ankylosing spondylitis blood was a TCR beta motif (fewer than ten highly homologous variants).

Antigens for these TCRs are unknown. MiXCR, applied by TCRdb to the 5' RACE reads, yields one record per CDR3 protein. The sample includes 670,000 or so distinct CDR3 sequences, under 20% of them seen just once. Sequenced input: blood, either unsorted or a sorted T cell fraction (not recorded which). The receptors stem from a male donor with ankylosing spondylitis.

This clonotype has a handful of counts. The chain is built from TRBV2 and TRBJ1-2, with TRBD1 matching over 9 bases. The germline V gene encodes CDR1 SNHLY and CDR2 FYNNEI. CDR3 length: 15 residues. V gave up 6 bases and J gave up 4 bases; unmatched junction bases: 9. CDR3 sequence (DNA): TGTGCCAGCAGGTCAGGGACAGGGTCGTTCTATGGCTACACCTTC. This sequence encodes CASRSGTGSFYGYTF. Supplemented by reference TRBV2 and TRBJ1-2, the full variable domain reads EPEVTQTPSHQVTQMGQEVILRCVPISNHLYFYWYRQILGQKVEFLVSFYNNEISEKSEIFDDQFSVERPDGSNFTLKIRSTKLEDSAMYFCASRSGTGSFYGYTFGSGTRLTVV.

V usage is TRBV6-2 or TRBV6-3 and J usage is TRBJ2-5; 9 bases line up with TRBD1. Germline V gene lookup returns CDR1 MNHEY and CDR2 SVGEGT. This CDR3 has 14 residues. Trimming at V came to 6 bases and at J to 5 bases, leaving 7 bases not matched to a gene. CDR3: CASRADRGLETQYF. The CDR3 DNA reads TGTGCCAGCAGGGCGGACAGGGGCCTGGAGACCCAGTACTTC.

This clonotype showed up many times. The CDR3 loop is CASSSLAGVTGELFF. In DNA form, the CDR3 reads TGTGCCAGCAGTTCACTAGCGGGGGTTACCGGGGAGCTGTTTTTT. V is TRBV27 and J is TRBJ2-2; 11 bases are a match to TRBD2. V gave up 4 bases and J gave up 5 bases; unmatched junction bases: 3. This CDR3 is 15 amino acids long. The V gene's germline CDR1 is MNHEY and CDR2 SMNVEV (reference sequence).

The chain couples TRBV12-3 or TRBV12-4 to TRBJ1-1; 8 nucleotides agree with TRBD1. The CDR3 runs to 16 residues. J was trimmed by 0 bases and V by 4 bases; bases with no gene match: 7. The CDR3 nucleotides read TGTGCCAGCAGTTCCCAGGGGGCGGTCCTGAACACTGAAGCTTTCTTT. This gives the protein CASSSQGAVLNTEAFF.

This clonotype was seen only a few times. This sequence joins TRBV7-9 and TRBJ2-1, with 8 bases matching TRBD2. Germline CDR1 and CDR2: SEHNR and FQNEAQ (reference sequence). The trim removed 1 base at V and 9 bases at J, leaving 5 bases unmatched. This CDR3 contains 14 residues. The CDR3 loop reads CASSLVSGVVEQFF. CDR3 sequence (DNA): TGTGCCAGCAGCTTAGTTAGCGGGGTCGTTGAGCAGTTCTTC.

V usage is TRBV28 and J usage is TRBJ1-6, with D possibly being TRBD1 (5 bases). V was clipped by 10 bases and J by 6 bases, with 13 bases between them. Germline V gene sequence: CDR1 MDHEN, CDR2 SYDVKM. The CDR3 runs to 13 residues. The DNA of the CDR3 is TGTGCCACCAAGGGACGTCTTAATTCACCCCTCCACTTT. As protein: CATKGRLNSPLHF.

The gene calls are TRBV6-1 and TRBJ1-2; the D is unclear. CDR3 length: 12 residues. The germline V gene has CDR1 MNHNS and CDR2 SASEGT. Between the trimmed V and J ends, which lost 9 bases and 5 bases, there was a span of 13 bases. CDR3 coding DNA: TGTGCCAGTGGAGGATACGGTTATGGCTACACCTTC. Its translation is CASGGYGYGYTF.

This chain connects TRBV6-4 to TRBJ2-3; TRBD2 matches at 7 bases. After removal of 2 bases from V and 2 bases from J, the junction contained 1 base not matched to a gene. Germline CDR1 and CDR2: MRHNA and SNTAGT. CDR3 length: 14 residues. The CDR3 loop reads CASSDAGDTDTQYF. In nucleotides, the CDR3 is TGTGCCAGCAGTGACGCGGGGGACACAGATACGCAGTATTTT.

The gene calls are TRBV12-3 or TRBV12-4 and TRBJ1-1; D is uncertain. CDR3 length: 19 residues. The V end lost 11 bases, the J end lost 0 bases, and 31 bases lay between the germline ends. CDR3 residues: CAVKPPNRGGAGMNTEAFF. The DNA of the CDR3 is TGTGCCGTAAAGCCCCCGAATCGCGGAGGCGCGGGCATGAACACTGAAGCTTTCTTT.

This chain connects TRBV20-1 to TRBJ2-7; a weak D match, TRBD2 (5 bases). V lost 0 bases and J 7 bases, leaving 19 bases between the germline ends. Germline V gives CDR1 DFQATT, CDR2 SNEGSKA (reference sequence). The CDR3 contains 15 residues. CDR3 DNA: TGCAGTGCTAGAGATAGGGCTAGCAATTCGAGGGAGCAGTACTTC. It is translated as CSARDRASNSREQYF.

This clonotype was seen a few times. V gene TRBV5-1 combines with J gene TRBJ2-7; D is possibly TRBD2 (5 bases). There are 13 residues in the CDR3. V was pared by 4 bases and J by 6 bases, with 14 bases between. Looked up from germline, CDR1 is SGHRS and CDR2 is YFSETQ. The CDR3 sequence is CASSRPRGSEQYF. The CDR3, as DNA: TGCGCCAGCAGCCGCCCACGTGGGAGCGAGCAGTACTTC.